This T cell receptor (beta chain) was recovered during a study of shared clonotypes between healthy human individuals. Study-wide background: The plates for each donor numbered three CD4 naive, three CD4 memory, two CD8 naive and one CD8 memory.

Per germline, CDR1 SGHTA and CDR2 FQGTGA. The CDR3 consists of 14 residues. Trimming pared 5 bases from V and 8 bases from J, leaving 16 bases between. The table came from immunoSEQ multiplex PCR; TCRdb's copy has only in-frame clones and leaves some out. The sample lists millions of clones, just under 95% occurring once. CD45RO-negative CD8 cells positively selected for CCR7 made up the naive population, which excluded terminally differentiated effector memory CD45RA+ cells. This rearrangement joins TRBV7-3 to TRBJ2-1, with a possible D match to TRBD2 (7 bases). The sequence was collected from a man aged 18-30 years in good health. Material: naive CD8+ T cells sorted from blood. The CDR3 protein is CASSPGGTGYEQFF. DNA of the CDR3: TGTGCCAGCAGCCCGGGGGGCACCGGGTATGAGCAGTTCTTC.